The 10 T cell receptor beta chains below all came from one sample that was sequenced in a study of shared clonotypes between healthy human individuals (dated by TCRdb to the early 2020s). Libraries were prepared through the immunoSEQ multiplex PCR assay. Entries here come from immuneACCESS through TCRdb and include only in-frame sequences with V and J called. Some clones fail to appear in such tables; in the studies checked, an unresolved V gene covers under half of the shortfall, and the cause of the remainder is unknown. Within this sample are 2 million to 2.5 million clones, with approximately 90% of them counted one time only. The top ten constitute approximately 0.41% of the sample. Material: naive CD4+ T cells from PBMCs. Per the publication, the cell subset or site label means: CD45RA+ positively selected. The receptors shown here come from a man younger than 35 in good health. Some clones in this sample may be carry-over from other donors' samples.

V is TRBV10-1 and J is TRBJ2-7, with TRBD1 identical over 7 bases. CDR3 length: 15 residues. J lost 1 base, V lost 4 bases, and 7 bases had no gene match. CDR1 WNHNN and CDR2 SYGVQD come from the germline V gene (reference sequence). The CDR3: CASSGSRDSSYEQYF. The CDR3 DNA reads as TGCGCCAGCAGTGGTTCCCGGGACAGTTCCTACGAGCAGTACTTC.

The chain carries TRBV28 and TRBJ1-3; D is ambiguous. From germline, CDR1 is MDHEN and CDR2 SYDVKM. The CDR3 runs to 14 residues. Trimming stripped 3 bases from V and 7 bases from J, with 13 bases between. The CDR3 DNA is TGTGCCAGCAGTTTTCGCGCAATCCGGAACACCATATATTTT. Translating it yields CASSFRAIRNTIYF.

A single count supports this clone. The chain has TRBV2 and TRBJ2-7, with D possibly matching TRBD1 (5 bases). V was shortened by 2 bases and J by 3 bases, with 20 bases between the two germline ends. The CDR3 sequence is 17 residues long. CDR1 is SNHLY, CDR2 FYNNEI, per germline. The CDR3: CASSERGPGSPGYEQYF. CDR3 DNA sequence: TGTGCCAGCAGTGAAAGGGGCCCAGGCAGCCCCGGCTACGAGCAGTACTTC.

CDR3 protein: CASTQGTVSNEQFF. The CDR3 nucleotides are TGCGCCAGCACCCAAGGTACCGTGTCCAATGAGCAGTTCTTC. The rearrangement joins TRBV5-1 to TRBJ2-1; D ambiguous. Trimming pared 6 bases from V and 6 bases from J, leaving 16 bases between. The CDR3 is 14 residues long. Germline lookup yields CDR1 SGHRS and CDR2 YFSETQ. The complete variable domain, with remaining parts taken from reference TRBV5-1 and TRBJ2-1, reads KAGVTQTPRYLIKTRGQQVTLSCSPISGHRSVSWYQQTPGQGLQFLFEYFSETQRNKGNFPGRFSGRQFSNSRSEMNVSTLELGDSALYLCASTQGTVSNEQFFGPGTRLTVL.

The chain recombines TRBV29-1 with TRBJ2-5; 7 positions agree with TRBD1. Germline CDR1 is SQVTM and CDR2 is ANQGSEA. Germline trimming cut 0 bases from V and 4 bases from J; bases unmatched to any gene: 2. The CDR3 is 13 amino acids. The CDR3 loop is CSVEETGVETQYF. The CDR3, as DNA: TGCAGCGTTGAAGAAACAGGGGTAGAGACCCAGTACTTC.

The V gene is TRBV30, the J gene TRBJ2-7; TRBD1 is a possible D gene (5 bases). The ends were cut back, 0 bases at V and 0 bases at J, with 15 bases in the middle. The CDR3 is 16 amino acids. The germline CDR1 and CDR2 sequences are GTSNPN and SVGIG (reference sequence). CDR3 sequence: CAWSVRVGAISYEQYF. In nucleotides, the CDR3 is TGTGCCTGGAGTGTACGGGTAGGGGCGATCTCCTACGAGCAGTACTTC.

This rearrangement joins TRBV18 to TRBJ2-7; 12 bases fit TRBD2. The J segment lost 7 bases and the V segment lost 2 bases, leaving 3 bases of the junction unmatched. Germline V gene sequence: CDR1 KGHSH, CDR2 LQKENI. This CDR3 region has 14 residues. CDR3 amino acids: CASSPTSGRREQYF. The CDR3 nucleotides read TGTGCCAGCTCACCAACTAGCGGGAGGAGAGAGCAGTACTTC.

The CDR3 loop reads CASSLLDSLGSEHF. The CDR3 DNA reads as TGTGCCAGCAGCTTGTTAGACTCCCTAGGCAGTGAGCATTTT. The gene calls are TRBV5-8 and TRBJ1-5, with no clear D. The CDR3 has 14 residues. V was pared by 1 base and J by 14 bases, with 19 bases between. Per germline, CDR1 SGHTS and CDR2 YDEGEE.

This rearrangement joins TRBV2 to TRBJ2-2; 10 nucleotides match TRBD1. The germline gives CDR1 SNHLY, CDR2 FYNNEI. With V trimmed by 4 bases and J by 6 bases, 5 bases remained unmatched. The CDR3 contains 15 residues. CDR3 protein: CASSVLTGGAGELFF. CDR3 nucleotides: TGTGCCAGCAGTGTATTGACAGGGGGCGCCGGGGAGCTGTTTTTT.

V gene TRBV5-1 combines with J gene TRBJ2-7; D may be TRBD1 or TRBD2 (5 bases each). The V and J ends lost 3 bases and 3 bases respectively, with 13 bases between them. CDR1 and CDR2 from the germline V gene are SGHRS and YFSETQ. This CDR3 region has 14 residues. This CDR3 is CASSSSGPHYEQYF. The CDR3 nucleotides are TGCGCCAGCAGCTCCTCGGGACCCCACTACGAGCAGTACTTC. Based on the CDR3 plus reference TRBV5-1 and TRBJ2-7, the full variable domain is KAGVTQTPRYLIKTRGQQVTLSCSPISGHRSVSWYQQTPGQGLQFLFEYFSETQRNKGNFPGRFSGRQFSNSRSEMNVSTLELGDSALYLCASSSSGPHYEQYFGPGTRLTVT.